The 30 T cell receptor beta chains below were found in one sample sequenced in a study of OX40 agonist ivuxolimab in advanced cancers. Sequencing was performed with immunoSEQ multiplex PCR; in TCRdb, only in-frame clones are kept and a portion is missing. The sample contains under 20,000 clones, about 86% of which appear only once. The sequencing here drew on CD4+ or CD8+ T cells sorted from blood, taken in a trial of the OX40 agonist ivuxolimab. Receptors were obtained from an adult with an advanced solid tumor such as melanoma, head and neck, liver or kidney cancer.

This clone was seen just once. J is TRBJ2-1 and V is TRBV7-2; 9 positions agree with TRBD2. The CDR3 covers 18 residues. From germline, CDR1 is SGHTA and CDR2 FQGNSA. The J segment lost 0 bases and the V segment lost 1 base, leaving 7 bases of the junction unmatched. CDR3 nucleotides: TGTGCCAGCAGCTTAGGAGGCAGCGGGAGGAGCTCCTACAATGAGCAGTTCTTC. It is translated as CASSLGGSGRSSYNEQFF.

The chain combines TRBV19 with TRBJ2-7; TRBD2 matches at 8 bases. V trimming: 5 bases; J trimming: 1 base; junction bases outside the gene matches: 4. The CDR3 is 14 residues long. The germline CDR1 and CDR2 sequences are LNHDA and SQIVND (reference sequence). The CDR3 nucleotides are TGTGCCAGTAGTCTAAGCGGGAGATCCTACGAGCAGTACTTC. The encoded protein is CASSLSGRSYEQYF. The full variable domain, completed using reference TRBV19 and TRBJ2-7, is DGGITQSPKYLFRKEGQNVTLSCEQNLNHDAMYWYRQDPGQGLRLIYYSQIVNDFQKGDIAEGYSVSREKKESFPLTVTSAQKNPTAFYLCASSLSGRSYEQYFGPGTRLTVT.

This chain joins TRBV6-5 and TRBJ2-7, with 9 bases lining up with TRBD2. J lost 6 bases, V lost 0 bases, and 6 bases had no gene match. CDR3 size: 15 residues. Germline lookup yields CDR1 MNHEY and CDR2 SVGAGI. Here the CDR3 reads CASSYSPSGALEQYF. The CDR3 DNA sequence: TGTGCCAGCAGTTACTCGCCTAGCGGGGCCCTCGAGCAGTACTTC.

CDR3 sequence (DNA): TGCGCCAGCAGCCAGAGGATGGGGGGTTTTGGCGAGCAGTACTTC. Its protein is CASSQRMGGFGEQYF. This chain uses TRBV4-1 with TRBJ2-7; maybe TRBD2 (6 bases). V lost 3 bases and J lost 6, with 18 bases in between. The CDR3 is 15 residues long. Germline V gene lookup returns CDR1 MGHRA and CDR2 YSYEKL.

As regards this clone: The CDR3 does not end in the conserved phenylalanine or tryptophan, so this is likely a read error. No DNA is shown, since the ends of the CDR3 on it are uncertain; the CDR3 is the one TCRdb lists. The V and J genes are TRBV23-1 and TRBJ1-1. TRBV23-1 is an open reading frame whose function is uncertain. Including both end residues, the CDR3 is 8 amino acids long. The CDR3 loop reads CAAPRRML.

V and J are TRBV7-3 and TRBJ1-5; possible D gene TRBD1, 6 bases. This CDR3 spans 16 amino acids. Germline CDR1 is SGHTA and CDR2 is FQGTGA. Trimming pared 4 bases from V and 6 bases from J, leaving 19 bases between. DNA of the CDR3: TGTGCCAGCAGCTCCTACGGGGGGGCAGGCCTTCAGCCCCAGCATTTT. Protein sequence: CASSSYGGAGLQPQHF.

The chain joins TRBV11-2 to TRBJ2-5, with D unclear. V shed 3 bases and J shed 5 bases, with 10 bases lying between them. Germline CDR1 and CDR2: SGHAT and FQNNGV. The CDR3 is 13 amino acids. CDR3 DNA sequence: TGTGCCAGCAGCTTTATGGTCGGCGAGACCCAGTACTTC. It yields the protein CASSFMVGETQYF.

The chain couples TRBV13 to TRBJ1-2, with TRBD1 matching over 8 bases. Unmatched junction bases numbered 7, after V lost 8 bases and J lost 8 bases. This CDR3 comprises 12 residues. Germline V gene sequence: CDR1 PRHDT, CDR2 FYEKMQ (reference sequence). The CDR3, as DNA: TGTGCCAGCGGCTCAGGGGGCGGAGGCTACACCTTC. Protein sequence: CASGSGGGGYTF.

The chain couples TRBV6-6 to TRBJ2-7; TRBD2 aligns across 9 bases. Trimming cost V 7 bases and J 7 bases; bases outside gene matches: 11. The CDR3 contains 14 residues. Looked up from germline, CDR1 is MNHNY and CDR2 is SVGAGI (reference sequence). This CDR3 reads CASTPGLAVWEQYF. CDR3 bases: TGTGCCAGCACACCGGGACTAGCTGTATGGGAGCAGTACTTC.

The chain joins TRBV5-4 to TRBJ2-5; 8 nucleotides align to TRBD1. CDR3 length: 15 residues. In germline, CDR1 is SGHNT, CDR2 YYREEE (reference sequence). Germline trimming cut 0 bases from V and 4 bases from J; bases unmatched to any gene: 5. The CDR3 spells CASSLVAGGGETQYF. The CDR3 DNA sequence: TGTGCCAGCAGCTTGGTGGCAGGGGGCGGAGAGACCCAGTACTTC.

This clone was detected once. The chain employs TRBV6-5 and TRBJ2-7; 8 nucleotides line up with TRBD1. This CDR3 has 13 residues. Germline loops: CDR1 MNHEY, CDR2 SVGAGI. With 6 bases clipped from V and 2 bases from J, the junction kept 3 bases outside the gene matches. CDR3 sequence: CASSHRGTYEQYF. The DNA for the CDR3 is TGTGCCAGCAGCCACAGGGGGACCTACGAGCAGTACTTC.

This clone was observed a few times. One end of the junction varies from germline; a read error may be responsible. J is TRBJ1-4 and V is TRBV4-3; maybe TRBD1 (6 bases). CDR1 and CDR2 from the germline V gene are LGHNA and YSLEER. CDR3 size: 15 residues. This CDR3 reads CASSKDQGLGEKLFF. CDR3 nucleotide sequence: TGCGCCAGCAGCAAAGATCAGGGGCTGGGTGAAAAACTGTTTTTT.

V usage is TRBV6-6 and J usage is TRBJ1-2; D possibly corresponds to TRBD1 (5 bases). This CDR3 spans 13 amino acids. The V gene lost 2 bases and the J gene lost 3 bases, with 7 bases spanning the gap. The germline V gene encodes CDR1 MNHNY and CDR2 SVGAGI (reference sequence). This CDR3 is CASSYRGYYGYTF. DNA for the CDR3: TGTGCCAGCAGTTACAGGGGATACTATGGCTACACCTTC.

J is TRBJ2-3 and V is TRBV5-1; D not certain. CDR1 and CDR2 from the germline V gene are SGHRS and YFSETQ. This CDR3 comprises 13 residues. Trimming took 6 bases from V and 1 from J, leaving 9 bases between them. In DNA, the CDR3 is TGCGCCAGCAATTCCCAGGGCACAGATACGCAGTATTTT. Its translation: CASNSQGTDTQYF.

This clone turned up a few times. The chain has TRBV4-1 and TRBJ2-7; TRBD2 agrees at 8 bases. The CDR3 extends over 16 amino acids. Germline trimming cut 0 bases from V and 6 bases from J; bases unmatched to any gene: 10. Looked up from germline, CDR1 is MGHRA and CDR2 is YSYEKL. The CDR3 loop is CASSQDPGTSVSEQYF. CDR3 bases: TGCGCCAGCAGCCAAGATCCCGGGACTAGTGTATCCGAGCAGTACTTC.

This chain links TRBV9 with TRBJ1-4, with a weak D call TRBD1 (5 bases). The CDR3 spans 13 residues. The V and J ends lost 2 bases and 5 bases respectively, with 7 bases between them. The germline CDR1 and CDR2 sequences are SGDLS and YYNGEE. The CDR3 spells CASSVRGNEKLFF. As DNA, the CDR3 is TGTGCCAGCAGCGTGCGGGGCAATGAAAAACTGTTTTTT.

The chain joins TRBV7-3 to TRBJ1-1; TRBD1 might be the D (5 bases). The germline V gene encodes CDR1 SGHTA and CDR2 FQGTGA. V lost 6 bases and J lost 10, with 18 bases in between. CDR3 length equals 13 residues. The CDR3: CASRAGREGRAFF. CDR3 coding DNA: TGTGCCAGCAGGGCAGGGAGAGAGGGTAGAGCTTTCTTT.

The rearrangement joins TRBV30 to TRBJ2-7, with 11 bases that match TRBD2. V gave up 1 base and J gave up 4 bases; unmatched junction bases: 3. Germline V gene sequence: CDR1 GTSNPN, CDR2 SVGIG (reference sequence). CDR3 length equals 14 residues. CDR3: CAWSGLAGGYEQYF. CDR3 DNA: TGTGCCTGGAGTGGTCTAGCGGGAGGTTACGAGCAGTACTTC. The whole variable domain, filled in from reference TRBV30 and TRBJ2-7, reads SQTIHQWPATLVQPVGSPLSLECTVEGTSNPNLYWYRQAAGRGLQLLFYSVGIGQISSEVPQNLSASRPQDRQFILSSKKLLLSDSGFYLCAWSGLAGGYEQYFGPGTRLTVT.

V usage is TRBV19 and J usage is TRBJ1-1; D is unclear. Trimming removed 0 bases at V and 9 bases at J, with 11 bases between. Germline V gene data show CDR1 as LNHDA and CDR2 as SQIVND (reference sequence). The CDR3 is made up of 13 amino acids. CDR3 bases: TGTGCCAGTAGTATAGAGGGCAGACTAAAAGCTTTCTTT. It yields the protein CASSIEGRLKAFF. The full variable domain, completed using reference TRBV19 and TRBJ1-1, is DGGITQSPKYLFRKEGQNVTLSCEQNLNHDAMYWYRQDPGQGLRLIYYSQIVNDFQKGDIAEGYSVSREKKESFPLTVTSAQKNPTAFYLCASSIEGRLKAFFGQGTRLTVV.

The J gene is TRBJ2-5, the V gene TRBV14; D gene ambiguous. The J call may not be correct, given that the DNA end is closer to TRBJ2-7. The CDR3 sequence is 15 residues long. Germline loops: CDR1 SGHDN, CDR2 FVKESK. In DNA form, the CDR3 reads TGTGCCAGCAGCCAAGATAGGGCTAGCTCCTACGAGCAGTACTTC. Protein: CASSQDRASSYEQYF.

The V gene is TRBV6-1, the J gene TRBJ2-7; D ambiguous. The CDR3 spans 14 residues. Germline CDR1 MNHNS, CDR2 SASEGT. Trimming removed 2 bases from V and 4 bases from J, with 12 bases in between. The DNA of the CDR3 is TGTGCCAGCAGTGAAACGGTGGTGGTATACGAGCAGTACTTC. This codes for CASSETVVVYEQYF.

The chain joins TRBV7-8 to TRBJ2-3; D is undetermined. Trimming left V 5 bases short and J 2 bases short, with 14 bases between. CDR3 length: 15 residues. Germline assignment: CDR1 SGHVS and CDR2 FQNEAQ. Here the CDR3 reads CASSGSNSFTDTQYF. In DNA form, the CDR3 reads TGTGCCAGCAGCGGTAGCAACTCCTTCACAGATACGCAGTATTTT.

The rearrangement uses TRBV19 and TRBJ2-5; TRBD2 agrees at 11 bases. CDR1 is LNHDA and CDR2 is SQIVND in the germline V gene (reference sequence). The ends lost 7 bases at V and 7 bases at J; junction bases unmatched: 11. CDR3 length: 15 residues. The CDR3 DNA sequence: TGTGCCAGTACCACGACTAGCGGGGTCACAGGGACCCAGTACTTC. Residues: CASTTTSGVTGTQYF.

This sequence joins TRBV7-3 and TRBJ2-3; 11 bases match TRBD1. V shed 5 bases and J 4 bases; nucleotides not matched to a gene: 5. Germline loops: CDR1 SGHTA, CDR2 FQGTGA. CDR3 size: 15 residues. The CDR3 DNA reads as TGTGCCAGCAGCCTTGGGACAGGGGGACCAGATACGCAGTATTTT. It is translated as CASSLGTGGPDTQYF.

The rearrangement links TRBV13 to TRBJ2-7, with D uncertain. This CDR3 region has 14 residues. With 5 bases removed from V and 2 bases from J, the gap between germline ends came to 13 bases. CDR1 is PRHDT and CDR2 is FYEKMQ in the germline V gene (reference sequence). The CDR3 region is CASSPESAPYEQYF. As DNA, the CDR3 is TGTGCCAGCAGCCCCGAATCGGCTCCCTACGAGCAGTACTTC. The variable domain in full, with the rest retrieved from reference TRBV13 and TRBJ2-7, is AAGVIQSPRHLIKEKRETATLKCYPIPRHDTVYWYQQGPGQDPQFLISFYEKMQSDKGSIPDRFSAQQFSDYHSELNMSSLELGDSALYFCASSPESAPYEQYFGPGTRLTVT.

The CDR3 loop is CASSESGGHEQYF. CDR3 in DNA: TGTGCCAGCAGTGAATCTGGGGGCCACGAGCAGTACTTC. The chain couples TRBV25-1 to TRBJ2-7; D might be TRBD1 (6 bases). This CDR3 is 13 amino acids long. V lost 1 base, J lost 5 bases, and 9 bases lay in between. The V gene's germline CDR1 is MGHDK and CDR2 SYGVNS.

The chain carries TRBV19 and TRBJ1-4; D may be TRBD1 (6 bases). The V gene's germline CDR1 is LNHDA and CDR2 SQIVND (reference sequence). The CDR3 extends over 15 amino acids. The germline V and J ends were trimmed by 5 bases and 6 bases, with 16 bases remaining between them. CDR3 DNA: TGTGCCAGTAGTTCCTCCGGGACACGGGATGAAAAACTGTTTTTT. Protein sequence: CASSSSGTRDEKLFF.

The chain joins TRBV7-2 to TRBJ1-1; TRBD1 agrees at 8 bases. The CDR3 length is 17 residues. Per the germline V gene, CDR1 is SGHTA and CDR2 is FQGNSA. Trimming removed 5 bases from V and 4 bases from J; junction bases left unmatched: 15. CDR3: CASSHRTFRGRITEAFF. DNA for the CDR3: TGTGCCAGCAGCCACCGAACCTTCAGGGGGCGTATCACTGAAGCTTTCTTT.

The chain combines TRBV10-3 with TRBJ1-2, with D tentatively TRBD1 (6 bases). CDR3 length equals 13 residues. Trimming removed 6 bases at V and 4 bases at J, with 12 bases between. CDR1 and CDR2 (germline): ENHRY, SYGVKD. Written as DNA, the CDR3 is TGTGCCATCAGCCCCCGGGACACCTATGGCTACACCTTC. Translating it yields CAISPRDTYGYTF.

V usage is TRBV5-1 and J usage is TRBJ2-2; D is uncertain. The CDR3 is 14 residues long. Per the germline V gene, CDR1 is SGHRS and CDR2 is YFSETQ. Trimming shortened V by 0 bases and J by 2 bases, and 5 bases separated the two germline ends. CDR3: CASSLDGNTGELFF. CDR3 nucleotides: TGCGCCAGCAGCTTGGACGGAAACACCGGGGAGCTGTTTTTT. Supplemented by reference TRBV5-1 and TRBJ2-2, the full variable domain reads KAGVTQTPRYLIKTRGQQVTLSCSPISGHRSVSWYQQTPGQGLQFLFEYFSETQRNKGNFPGRFSGRQFSNSRSEMNVSTLELGDSALYLCASSLDGNTGELFFGEGSRLTVL.